These T cell receptor beta chains were read from a single sample in a study of blood T cell repertoires in COVID-19. Measured with immunoSEQ multiplex PCR; TCRdb has only the in-frame clones, and not every one. The sample gives approximately 230,000 clones, approximately 84% of which show up once; approximately 1.7% is in the top ten. Sequences were obtained from PBMCs or T cells enriched from blood (not recorded which). These receptors were obtained from a man aged 40-49 years who had recovered from COVID-19. Each CDR3 is given with its conserved first and last residue. The D gene is left open where the match is weak. For some rows the clone size is stated as once, few or many, or as a class when expanded; others skip it.

clone_size,j_call,d_call,v_call,cdr3_aa,cdr3_nt
.,TRBJ2-5,TRBD1,TRBV10-3,CAISESRQGTQYF,TGTGCCATCAGTGAGAGTCGACAGGGGACCCAGTACTTC
.,TRBJ1-5,.,TRBV11-3,CASHLTAGVGNQPQHF,TGTGCCAGCCACTTGACTGCCGGGGTTGGCAATCAGCCCCAGCATTTT
.,TRBJ2-2,.,TRBV5-4,CASMMRNTGELFF,TGTGCCAGCATGATGCGGAACACCGGGGAGCTGTTTTTT
.,TRBJ2-2,TRBD2,TRBV2,CASTTGGPGELFF,TGTGCCAGCACGACGGGAGGGCCCGGGGAGCTGTTTTTT
.,TRBJ2-2,.,TRBV9,CASSVGSGKTGELFF,TGTGCCAGCAGCGTAGGATCCGGGAAGACGGGGGAGCTGTTTTTT
.,TRBJ2-3,.,TRBV21-1,CASSTRRSGADTDTQYF,TGTGCCAGCAGCACCCGCAGATCAGGGGCTGACACAGATACGCAGTATTTT
.,TRBJ1-5,TRBD1,TRBV28,CASSLSQQGAPEVF,TGTGCCAGCAGTTTGTCACAACAGGGGGCCCCAGAGGTTTTT
.,TRBJ2-7,.,TRBV2,CASSVSSEQYF,TGTGCCAGCAGTGTAAGTAGCGAGCAGTACTTC
.,TRBJ2-7,.,TRBV28,CASSTVAVPYEQYF,TGTGCCAGCAGTACTGTAGCGGTCCCCTACGAGCAGTACTTC
.,TRBJ1-1,.,TRBV6-5,CASSSATLGVNTEAFF,TGTGCCAGCAGTTCCGCCACCCTCGGGGTGAACACTGAAGCTTTCTTT
.,TRBJ1-2,TRBD1,TRBV6-1,CASSERRGRPYGYTF,TGTGCCAGCAGTGAAAGGAGGGGGCGCCCCTATGGCTACACCTTC
.,TRBJ1-4,.,TRBV5-1,CASSLARQTRSNEKLFF,TGCGCCAGCAGCTTGGCGCGACAGACACGGTCTAATGAAAAACTGTTTTTT
.,TRBJ1-2,TRBD1,TRBV15,CATSRVGGSNYGYTF,TGTGCCACCAGCAGAGTAGGGGGCTCCAACTATGGCTACACCTTC
.,TRBJ1-2,TRBD1,TRBV7-9,CASSLGQGNGYTF,TGTGCCAGCAGCTTAGGACAGGGGAATGGCTACACCTTC
.,TRBJ2-1,TRBD2,TRBV28,CASSWGLAGKLSYNEQFF,TGTGCCAGCAGTTGGGGTCTAGCGGGAAAGCTCTCCTACAATGAGCAGTTCTTC
.,TRBJ2-3,TRBD2,TRBV7-2,CASSLVGGGATDTQYF,TGTGCCAGCAGCTTAGTTGGCGGGGGGGCCACAGATACGCAGTATTTT
once,TRBJ1-1,.,TRBV19,CASSAATEGRAEAFF,TGTGCCAGTAGCGCGGCGACAGAGGGGAGGGCTGAAGCTTTCTTT
.,TRBJ2-1,TRBD2,TRBV27,CASSPAGGPYNEQFF,TGTGCCAGCAGTCCAGCGGGGGGGCCCTACAATGAGCAGTTCTTC
.,TRBJ1-4,.,TRBV7-9,CASSLIDREGNEKLFF,TGTGCCAGCAGCTTAATTGATCGGGAGGGTAATGAAAAACTGTTTTTT
.,TRBJ2-5,.,TRBV4-1,CASSQGGAAETQYF,TGCGCCAGCAGCCAGGGCGGGGCGGCAGAGACCCAGTACTTC
once,TRBJ2-3,.,TRBV5-5,CASSLVPGSTDTQYF,TGTGCCAGCAGCTTGGTTCCCGGGAGCACAGATACGCAGTATTTT
.,TRBJ2-3,.,TRBV7-2,CASSPQITDTQYF,TGTGCCAGCAGCCCCCAGATCACAGATACGCAGTATTTT
.,TRBJ2-7,TRBD2,TRBV10-3,CAISRSAGGPGEQYF,TGTGCCATCAGCCGTTCGGCGGGAGGGCCTGGGGAGCAGTACTTC
.,TRBJ1-1,.,TRBV4-3,CASSYAVGQHEAFF,TGCGCCAGCAGCTATGCGGTTGGACAGCATGAAGCTTTCTTT